This T cell receptor (beta chain) was sequenced for a study of T-cell reconstitution after alpha-beta-depleted transplantation in children. The CDR3 loop spans 17 amino acids. Germline-derived CDR1 and CDR2 are SGHAT and FQNNGV. The V end was cut by 4 bases, the J end by 1 base, with 20 bases between. It was with unique molecular identifiers that the TCRbeta library was prepared. TCRdb reprocessed the PCR reads with MiXCR, giving one entry per CDR3 protein. The sample lists 640,000 or so distinct CDR3 sequences; around a sixth were seen once. The sample was PBMCs from the stem cell graft donor, taken from the stem cell graft. The chain recombines TRBV11-2 with TRBJ2-7; D is possibly TRBD1 or TRBD2 (6 bases each). This TCR was recovered from a human donor who donated a stem cell graft to a child with acute myeloid leukemia. CDR3 coding DNA: TGTGCCAGCAGCTCCCGAGGGGGACTCGCCTCATCCTACGAGCAGTACTTC. Protein product: CASSSRGGLASSYEQYF.